These 21 T cell receptor beta chains came from one sample sequenced in a study of blood T cell repertoires in COVID-19. TCRdb keeps only in-frame clones here, not all; method: immunoSEQ multiplex PCR. The sample shows 280,000 or so clones, around 88% of them seen only once. The sample taken for sequencing was peripheral blood. These receptors were obtained from a woman aged 30 to 39 who had recovered from COVID-19.

V usage is TRBV6-2 or TRBV6-3 and J usage is TRBJ2-7; 9 bases are shared with TRBD1. J was trimmed by 2 bases and V by 5 bases; bases with no gene match: 4. The V gene's germline CDR1 is MNHEY and CDR2 SVGEGT. The CDR3 covers 14 residues. The CDR3 spells CASSAGTGPYEQYF. In DNA form, the CDR3 reads TGTGCCAGCAGTGCCGGGACAGGGCCCTACGAGCAGTACTTC.

This clone was seen a handful of times. The identical CDR3 is also encoded by other nucleotide sequences in the sample. This chain connects TRBV2 to TRBJ1-4; tentative D call: TRBD1 (6 bases). The length of the CDR3 is 13 residues. The germline CDR1 and CDR2 sequences are SNHLY and FYNNEI. Deletions cut 9 bases from V and 2 bases from J, with 10 bases between. CDR3 nucleotide sequence: TGTGCCAGTACCCAGGGGACTAATGAAAAACTGTTTTTT. Translating it yields CASTQGTNEKLFF.

The gene calls are TRBV7-8 and TRBJ2-1; 11 nucleotides agree with TRBD2. Germline CDR1 SGHVS, CDR2 FQNEAQ. J lost 4 bases, V lost 7 bases, and 12 bases had no gene match. This CDR3 has 17 residues. The CDR3 protein is CASNLVPLAGGYNEQFF. The CDR3 coding sequence is TGTGCCAGCAATCTAGTTCCCCTAGCGGGGGGATACAATGAGCAGTTCTTC.

V is TRBV6-5 and J is TRBJ1-2, with D unclear. Germline loops: CDR1 MNHEY, CDR2 SVGAGI. V was pared by 0 bases and J by 3 bases, with 8 bases between. The CDR3 runs to 14 residues. The CDR3 coding sequence is TGTGCCAGCAGTTACTCGGGCAGACACTATGGCTACACCTTC. It encodes CASSYSGRHYGYTF.

This sequence joins TRBV5-6 and TRBJ2-7, with TRBD2 matching over 13 bases. J was trimmed by 4 bases and V by 4 bases; bases with no gene match: 8. Germline CDR1 reads SGHDT; CDR2 reads YYEEEE. This CDR3 has 16 residues. The chain's CDR3 is CASSEDGTSGAYEQYF. The DNA of the CDR3 is TGTGCCAGCAGCGAGGACGGGACTAGCGGGGCTTACGAGCAGTACTTC.

V gene TRBV9 combines with J gene TRBJ2-1, with 12 positions matching TRBD2. Unmatched junction bases numbered 4, after V lost 0 bases and J lost 0 bases. The CDR3 length is 18 residues. Germline lookup yields CDR1 SGDLS and CDR2 YYNGEE. In nucleotides, the CDR3 is TGTGCCAGCAGCGTAGACTGGACTAGCGGGGTCTCCTACAATGAGCAGTTCTTC. Protein sequence: CASSVDWTSGVSYNEQFF.

J is TRBJ1-1 and V is TRBV19; tentatively, D is TRBD1 (5 bases). This CDR3 contains 15 residues. V was trimmed by 3 bases and J by 6 bases, leaving 17 bases between them. Looked up from germline, CDR1 is LNHDA and CDR2 is SQIVND (reference sequence). The CDR3 nucleotides are TGTGCCAGTAGTATTAGTCAGGGATATTTCGCTGAAGCTTTCTTT. Protein product: CASSISQGYFAEAFF.

The chain has TRBV4-1 and TRBJ1-4; 7 nucleotides line up with TRBD1. The V gene end was trimmed by 5 bases and the J gene end by 6 bases; junction bases not matched to a gene: 3. CDR1 and CDR2 (germline): MGHRA, YSYEKL. The CDR3 runs to 13 residues. CDR3 residues: CASSRQGDEKLFF. The CDR3 DNA reads as TGCGCCAGCAGCAGACAGGGTGATGAAAAACTGTTTTTT.

This rearrangement joins TRBV11-1 to TRBJ2-1; D perhaps matches TRBD1 (5 bases). This CDR3 is 15 amino acids long. In germline, CDR1 is SGHAT, CDR2 FQDESV (reference sequence). V was shortened by 3 bases and J by 1 base, with 10 bases between the two germline ends. The CDR3 spells CASSFTTGSYNEQFF. The CDR3 nucleotides read TGTGCCAGCAGCTTTACTACAGGATCCTACAATGAGCAGTTCTTC.

The V call is TRBV28, the J call TRBJ2-7, with 10 bases identical to TRBD1. This CDR3 contains 14 residues. V was clipped by 10 bases and J by 3 bases; unmatched bases: 9. From germline, CDR1 is MDHEN and CDR2 SYDVKM. For the CDR3, the DNA is TGTGCCACCGACAACGGACAGGGGGGCTACGAGCAGTACTTC. Translated, it gives CATDNGQGGYEQYF.

The gene calls are TRBV10-3 and TRBJ2-1, with 9 bases lining up with TRBD2. This CDR3 has 15 amino acids. The germline V gene encodes CDR1 ENHRY and CDR2 SYGVKD. J gave up 4 bases and V 4 bases, and 5 bases lay outside the gene matches. The CDR3 loop reads CAISGAGGLYNEQFF. The DNA for the CDR3 is TGTGCCATCAGTGGAGCGGGGGGCCTATACAATGAGCAGTTCTTC.

This chain connects TRBV28 to TRBJ2-1, with TRBD1 as a possible D gene (7 bases). In germline, CDR1 is MDHEN, CDR2 SYDVKM. The CDR3 has 16 amino acids. V dropped 8 bases and J dropped 8 bases, with 25 bases sitting between them. CDR3 nucleotide sequence: TGTGCCAGCGCACGACTTCAGGGGGGACGTACACATGAGCAGTTCTTC. Its translation: CASARLQGGRTHEQFF.

The rearrangement links TRBV7-6 to TRBJ2-7; TRBD2 is a possible D gene (5 bases). CDR1 and CDR2 from the germline V gene are SGHVS and FNYEAQ. This CDR3 is 13 amino acids long. The V end was cut by 1 base, the J end by 7 bases, with 11 bases between. The CDR3, as DNA: TGTGCCAGCAGCTTAGTAGGAGAGGGAGAGCAGTACTTC. Translating it yields CASSLVGEGEQYF.

V and J are TRBV3-1 (or the pseudogene TRBV3-2) and TRBJ2-1; 9 bases map to TRBD2. The CDR3 length is 16 residues. Trimming took 0 bases from V and 2 from J; bases not matched to a gene: 2. Germline V CDR1 and CDR2: LGHDT, YNNKEL (reference sequence). The CDR3 protein is CASSQDKRGAYNEQFF. Written as DNA, the CDR3 is TGTGCCAGCAGCCAAGATAAGCGGGGGGCCTACAATGAGCAGTTCTTC.

To note about this clone: A single base separates this from a much larger clone, so it may be a read error. V is TRBV28 and J is TRBJ2-7, with 9 bases identical to TRBD1. The CDR3 has 13 amino acids. The V gene's germline CDR1 is MDHEN and CDR2 SYDVKM. With V trimmed by 6 bases and J by 2 bases, 2 bases remained unmatched. The CDR3 DNA sequence: TGTGCCAGCAGCTGGGACAGGGCCTACGAGCAGTACTTC. It translates to CASSWDRAYEQYF.

The chain recombines TRBV27 with TRBJ1-2; D unresolved. The CDR3 extends over 19 amino acids. Germline CDR1 and CDR2: MNHEY and SMNVEV (reference sequence). Trimming took off 4 bases at V and 4 bases at J, with 28 bases between the two ends. The CDR3 DNA reads as TGTGCCAGCAGTTCCATGACATATCCTATGTCACCAGGAACCTATGGCTACACCTTC. Translated, it gives CASSSMTYPMSPGTYGYTF.

The V and J genes are TRBV27 and TRBJ1-5; TRBD1 agrees at 8 bases. Unmatched junction bases numbered 3, after V lost 1 base and J lost 7 bases. Germline V gene sequence: CDR1 MNHEY, CDR2 SMNVEV (reference sequence). The CDR3 is 14 amino acids. This chain's CDR3 is CASSLWGQEQPQHF. CDR3 in DNA: TGTGCCAGCAGTTTATGGGGACAGGAGCAGCCCCAGCATTTT.

The chain joins TRBV27 to TRBJ1-1, with D perhaps TRBD1 (5 bases). Trimming left V 6 bases short and J 0 bases short, with 11 bases between. The CDR3 has 14 residues. Germline V gene data show CDR1 as MNHEY and CDR2 as SMNVEV (reference sequence). CDR3 residues: CASREQDVNTEAFF. For the CDR3, the DNA is TGTGCCAGCAGAGAACAGGATGTGAACACTGAAGCTTTCTTT.

V is TRBV28 and J is TRBJ1-6; D is uncertain. The CDR3 runs 12 residues. Germline loops: CDR1 MDHEN, CDR2 SYDVKM. Between the trimmed V and J ends, which lost 6 bases and 7 bases, there was a span of 7 bases. CDR3 nucleotides: TGTGCCAGCAGCCCCCAAAATTCACCCCTCCACTTT. Translating gives CASSPQNSPLHF.

The V gene is TRBV5-8, the J gene TRBJ2-3; possible D gene TRBD2, 6 bases. The CDR3 is 15 amino acids. Between the trimmed V and J ends, which lost 0 bases and 4 bases, there was a span of 12 bases. The germline V gene has CDR1 SGHTS and CDR2 YDEGEE. The chain's CDR3 is CASSLDWGEADTQYF. Here the CDR3 DNA reads TGTGCCAGCAGCTTGGATTGGGGGGAGGCAGATACGCAGTATTTT.

This chain connects TRBV4-2 to TRBJ2-3, with 8 bases that match TRBD1. Per germline, CDR1 LGHNA and CDR2 YNFKEQ. The CDR3 consists of 16 residues. J lost 2 bases, V lost 0 bases, and 4 bases had no gene match. CDR3 sequence reads: CASSQEGQENTDTQYF. In DNA form, the CDR3 reads TGTGCCAGCAGCCAAGAGGGACAGGAGAACACAGATACGCAGTATTTT.